This T cell receptor beta chain comes out of a study of blood T cell repertoires in COVID-19. In the source study's methods: Nucleated cell counts were estimated from reference gene primer amplification. The assay was immunoSEQ multiplex PCR, and TCRdb's table has in-frame clones only and misses some. V, J and clone size were drawn from that table, and D and trimming were deduced from the DNA. The sample consists of over 200,000 clones, around 75% of them appearing once. This CDR3 is built from 15 residues. J lost 4 bases, V lost 6 bases, and 9 bases had no gene match. Germline-derived CDR1 and CDR2 are MNHEY and SVGEGT. The table lists this clone with a few counts.

Sequenced sample: peripheral blood. This receptor was identified in a human donor in a cohort sampled during active COVID-19. The chain links TRBV6-2 or TRBV6-3 to TRBJ2-7; 10 nucleotides line up with TRBD2. The CDR3 here is CASSTGTSDVYEQYF. Here the CDR3 DNA reads TGTGCCAGCAGCACCGGGACTAGCGATGTTTACGAGCAGTACTTC.